This T cell receptor beta chain is drawn from a study of blood T cells in healthy people across ages (dated by TCRdb to the mid-2010s). Describing the broader study: In model experiments, roughly one uniquely barcoded TCR beta cDNA molecule per two T cells was captured by template switching. To track age-related changes in TCR beta repertoire diversity, the study relied on deep sequencing normalized with unique cDNA molecular identifiers. The study analyzed two additional independent replicas of 1 million unique cDNA reads from the same blood draw for two donors, one aged 18 to 30 and one aged 80 or older. The donors were divided into four age groups: young (average around 15 years), middle-aged (approximately 39), aged (approximately 62) and long-lived (around 80). Donors of different ages were randomly distributed across sequencing lanes to avoid experimental bias. General study outcomes and caveats: Total diversity estimates from one million sequenced T cells were considered lower bounds and underestimates. The percentage of naive T cells measured by flow cytometry correlated strongly with observed TCR beta diversity. Conclusive comparison of naive and antigen-experienced compartments was prevented by the profiling of bulk unsorted PBMCs. As age increased, observed TCR beta diversity per million T cells dropped in a roughly linear way, and a significant reduction was already evident by age 40. The CMV infection status of donors was not known, potentially confounding age-related changes in expanded clonotypes. Compared with the aged group, the long-lived group had more naive CD4+ T cells, fewer expanded clones and increased TCR diversity, a pattern suggesting age selection.

Systemically healthy Caucasian individuals from Russia, around 38 in total and aged about 6 to 95 years, were included as donors. Each donor gave about 11 milliliters of peripheral blood, drawn into EDTA-treated Vacutainer tubes. Ficoll-Paque density-gradient centrifugation was used to isolate PBMCs, with at least 6 million per sample. Trizol reagent was used to extract total RNA from the PBMCs, yielding at least 6 micrograms per sample. For every donor, an aliquot of PBMCs went through flow cytometry to measure the percentages of naive CD45RAhigh/CD27high T cells. Receptor libraries were prepared by 5' RACE. These reads were obtained on an Illumina HiSeq 2500. The second PCR ran for roughly 7 to 11 cycles and used a J-beta primer mix along with a sample-barcoded 5' primer. A template-switch 5' adaptor carrying 12 random nucleotides introduced a unique molecular identifier onto each TCR beta cDNA molecule. Each sample yielded at least 3 million CDR3-containing paired-end reads. All of the RNA was converted into first-strand cDNA using the Mint cDNA synthesis kit, with a TRBC-specific oligonucleotide serving as the primer. All cDNA was treated with uracil-DNA glycosylase and then went through a first 18-cycle PCR with the universal primers M1SS and BC2_uni_R. In the source study's methods: Each sample was normalized by randomly selecting 1 million high-quality reads, each carrying a distinct molecular identifier. Reads sharing molecular identifiers were discarded rather than binned into consensus sequences. MiTCR, set to a Q25 quality threshold and the strictest error-elimination algorithm, was used for CDR3 identification, clonotype clustering and error correction. A nonparametric unseen species model using Euler transformation provided a lower-bound estimate of total TCR beta diversity. TCRdb reprocessed the public reads (quality trimming at Q25 with fastp, clone calling with MiXCR) and kept in-frame beta chains. Each entry is one CDR3 protein sequence, shown with its most common DNA and genes. The V and J calls and clone size come from TCRdb's table, not from the authors' own analysis. For this sample the table gives hundreds of thousands of distinct CDR3 sequences, of which 49% were detected only once. Clones ranked in the top ten supply roughly 31% of the sample.

Regarding this clonotype: The antigen this receptor binds is unknown. Base-call qualities are not available, and no considerably larger clone is one nucleotide away.

Inclusive of the bounding cysteine and phenylalanine, the CDR3 is 15 residues long. CDR3 DNA only is kept here, 45 bases in frame from base 1. The germline V gene encodes CDR1 MNHEY and CDR2 SMNVEV (reference sequence). The junction carries 11 bases between V and J, which are trimmed by 5 bases and 0 bases respectively. The receptor chain draws on TRBV27 and TRBJ2-1; the D gene is unclear. Material for sequencing was blood. The receptor was isolated from a woman aged 55-70 years in good health. The CDR3 has the sequence CASSRRTSSYNEQFF. The DNA sequence follows: TGTGCCAGCAGTCGGAGAACAAGCTCCTACAATGAGCAGTTCTTC.